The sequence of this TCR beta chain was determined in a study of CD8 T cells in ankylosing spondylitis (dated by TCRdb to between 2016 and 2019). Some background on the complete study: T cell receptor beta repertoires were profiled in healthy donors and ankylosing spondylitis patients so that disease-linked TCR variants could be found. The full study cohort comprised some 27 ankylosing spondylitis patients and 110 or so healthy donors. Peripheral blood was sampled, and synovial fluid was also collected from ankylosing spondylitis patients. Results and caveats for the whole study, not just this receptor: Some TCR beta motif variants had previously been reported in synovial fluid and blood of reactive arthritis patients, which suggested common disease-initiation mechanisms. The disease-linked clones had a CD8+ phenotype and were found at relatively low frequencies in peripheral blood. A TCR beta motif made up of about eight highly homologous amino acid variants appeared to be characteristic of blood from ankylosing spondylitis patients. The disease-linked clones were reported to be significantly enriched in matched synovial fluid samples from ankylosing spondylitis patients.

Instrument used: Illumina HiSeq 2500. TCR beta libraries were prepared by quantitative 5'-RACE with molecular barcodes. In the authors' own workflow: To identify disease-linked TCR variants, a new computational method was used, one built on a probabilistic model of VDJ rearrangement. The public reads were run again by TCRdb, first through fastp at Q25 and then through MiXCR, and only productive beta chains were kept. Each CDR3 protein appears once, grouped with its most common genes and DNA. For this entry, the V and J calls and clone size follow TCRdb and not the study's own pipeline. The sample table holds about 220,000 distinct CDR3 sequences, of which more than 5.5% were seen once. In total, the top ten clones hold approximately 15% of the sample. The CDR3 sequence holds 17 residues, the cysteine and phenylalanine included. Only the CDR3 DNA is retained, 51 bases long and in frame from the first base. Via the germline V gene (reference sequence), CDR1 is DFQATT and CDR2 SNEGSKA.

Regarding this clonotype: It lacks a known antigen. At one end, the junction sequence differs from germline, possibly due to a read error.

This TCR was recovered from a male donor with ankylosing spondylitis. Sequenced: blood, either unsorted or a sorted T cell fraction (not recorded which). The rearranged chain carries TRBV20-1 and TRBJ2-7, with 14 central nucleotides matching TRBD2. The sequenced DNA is TGCTGTGCTAGACCCGGACTAGCGGGGGGCCCCCGAGACGAGCAGTACTTC. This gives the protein CCARPGLAGGPRDEQYF.